A single sample gave rise to the 15 T cell receptor beta chains below, sequenced in a study of chemoradiotherapy in HPV16-positive cancers. Clones were read by immunoSEQ multiplex PCR, and TCRdb kept only the in-frame ones, dropping some. Of fewer than 5,500 clones listed, roughly 71% are singletons. The sample in question was tumor tissue, obtained from a patient who underwent chemoradiotherapy. Receptor source: a human donor with HPV-associated anogenital cancer.

The CDR3 nucleotides read TGTGCCAGCAGCTTAGCTAGCGGGAGTCGTGAGCAGTACTTC. Amino acid sequence: CASSLASGSREQYF. The genes are TRBV7-9 and TRBJ2-7, with 9 nucleotides matching TRBD2. V shed 0 bases, J shed 7 bases, and the junction held 4 bases outside the gene matches. The CDR3 loop spans 14 amino acids. Germline V CDR1 and CDR2: SEHNR, FQNEAQ (reference sequence).

There are a few counts of this clone. The chain recombines TRBV15 with TRBJ1-2; D not certain. The germline V gene has CDR1 LNHNV and CDR2 YYDKDF (reference sequence). V was trimmed by 1 base and J by 2 bases, leaving 14 bases between them. The CDR3 sequence is 16 residues long. The CDR3 DNA sequence: TGTGCCACCAGCAGAGCCCCGGTGCAGACGAACTATGGCTACACCTTC. Its protein product is CATSRAPVQTNYGYTF.

The gene calls are TRBV2 and TRBJ2-1; D is unclear. The germline V gene encodes CDR1 SNHLY and CDR2 FYNNEI. The CDR3 sequence is 15 residues long. V lost 2 bases, J lost 0 bases, and 8 bases lay in between. The CDR3 nucleotides read TGTGCCAGCAGTGAACAGATCAGCTCCTACAATGAGCAGTTCTTC. Amino acid sequence: CASSEQISSYNEQFF.

This clone was seen a single time. The V call is TRBV9, the J call TRBJ2-1; 12 positions match TRBD2. Trimming at V came to 4 bases and at J to 2 bases, leaving 4 bases not matched to a gene. Germline CDR1 and CDR2: SGDLS and YYNGEE. The CDR3 is made up of 16 amino acids. The CDR3 bases are TGTGCCAGCAGCCCTAGCGGGAGGGCCACCTACAATGAGCAGTTCTTC. Amino acids: CASSPSGRATYNEQFF.

This clone was observed a single time. The rearrangement links TRBV27 to TRBJ1-5; the match to TRBD1 covers 8 bases. The CDR3 is 18 amino acids. Germline V gives CDR1 MNHEY, CDR2 SMNVEV (reference sequence). With 10 bases clipped from V and 0 bases from J, the junction kept 17 bases outside the gene matches. The chain's CDR3 is CATPGFSGTGHSNQPQHF. CDR3 nucleotides: TGTGCCACCCCCGGTTTTTCCGGGACAGGACATAGCAATCAGCCCCAGCATTTT.

This clone was picked up a small number of times. The chain is built from TRBV12-5 and TRBJ1-1; possible D gene TRBD1, 5 bases. V was clipped by 6 bases and J by 1 base, with 9 bases between them. Looked up from germline, CDR1 is LGHNT and CDR2 is FRNRAP. This CDR3 comprises 13 residues. In DNA form, the CDR3 reads TGTGCTAGTGGGGGACCGAAGAACACTGAAGCTTTCTTT. Its protein product is CASGGPKNTEAFF.

V is TRBV28 and J is TRBJ1-5; 7 bases align to TRBD1. CDR1 is MDHEN and CDR2 is SYDVKM in the germline V gene. J gave up 0 bases and V 7 bases, and 3 bases lay outside the gene matches. This CDR3 has 14 residues. Written as DNA, the CDR3 is TGTGCCAGCACCCGGGACAGTAGCAATCAGCCCCAGCATTTT. Amino acid sequence: CASTRDSSNQPQHF.

The chain uses TRBV5-4 and TRBJ2-1; TRBD2 aligns across 8 bases. The CDR3 consists of 16 residues. V lost 0 bases to trimming and J lost 10 bases; unmatched junction nucleotides: 12. The germline CDR1 and CDR2 sequences are SGHNT and YYREEE (reference sequence). The CDR3 nucleotides are TGTGCCAGCAGCTTGGCCGGCAGAGCGGGAGAACGGGAGCAGTTCTTC. It translates to CASSLAGRAGEREQFF.

V gene TRBV9 combines with J gene TRBJ2-7, with 8 positions matching TRBD2. Trimming cost V 4 bases and J 4 bases; bases outside gene matches: 4. The germline CDR1 and CDR2 sequences are SGDLS and YYNGEE. This CDR3 contains 13 residues. The CDR3 DNA reads as TGTGCCAGCAGCCGAGGACTAGCATACGAGCAGTACTTC. The encoded protein is CASSRGLAYEQYF.

Here the CDR3 reads CASSRLAAISQAGELFF. CDR3 DNA: TGTGCCAGCAGCCGACTAGCGGCTATTTCTCAGGCCGGGGAGCTGTTTTTT. J is TRBJ2-2 and V is TRBV5-4; 9 bases line up with TRBD2. The V segment lost 4 bases and the J segment 6 bases; nucleotides outside the gene matches: 13. The CDR3 extends over 17 amino acids. Germline V gene lookup returns CDR1 SGHNT and CDR2 YYREEE (reference sequence).

This clone was observed once. The rearrangement uses TRBV11-3 and TRBJ2-1; TRBD2 matches at 12 bases. CDR1 SGHNT and CDR2 YENEEA come from the germline V gene. V lost 0 bases and J lost 7; bases outside the gene matches: 4. The CDR3 totals 16 residues. The chain's CDR3 is CASSLEATSGRNEQFF. The CDR3 coding sequence is TGTGCCAGCAGCTTAGAGGCCACTAGCGGGAGGAATGAGCAGTTCTTC. The complete variable domain, with remaining parts taken from reference TRBV11-3 and TRBJ2-1, reads EAGVVQSPRYKIIEKKQPVAFWCNPISGHNTLYWYLQNLGQGPELLIRYENEEAVDDSQLPKDRFSAERLKGVDSTLKIQPAELGDSAVYLCASSLEATSGRNEQFFGPGTRLTVL.

This chain connects TRBV7-2 to TRBJ2-3, with no clear D. V was cut by 8 bases and J by 2 bases, with 8 bases left in between. Germline V CDR1 and CDR2: SGHTA, FQGNSA. This CDR3 has 12 amino acids. CDR3 sequence: CASGLYTDTQYF. CDR3 bases: TGTGCCAGCGGGCTTTACACAGATACGCAGTATTTT.

The V and J genes are TRBV5-1 and TRBJ1-1, with TRBD1 matching over 11 bases. The CDR3 loop spans 15 amino acids. Losses at the gene ends were 5 bases for V and 10 bases for J; bases not matched to a gene: 13. The germline gives CDR1 SGHRS, CDR2 YFSETQ. This chain's CDR3 is CASRPSDRGRTAAFF. The DNA for the CDR3 is TGCGCCAGCAGACCGTCGGACAGGGGGCGGACGGCAGCTTTCTTT.

This clone came up a few times. This sequence joins TRBV30 and TRBJ1-1; no clear D. The CDR3 has 13 residues. Between the trimmed V and J ends, which lost 1 base and 3 bases, there was a span of 9 bases. Germline V CDR1 and CDR2: GTSNPN, SVGIG (reference sequence). The CDR3 region has the DNA TGTGCCTGGAGTGAGGCCGGGCACACTGAAGCTTTCTTT. It translates to CAWSEAGHTEAFF.

This clone was found once. V is TRBV19 and J is TRBJ2-1; 7 bases are shared with TRBD2. This CDR3 contains 18 residues. CDR1 is LNHDA and CDR2 is SQIVND in the germline V gene (reference sequence). The junction had 11 bases not matched to a gene; V was cut back by 0 bases and J by 3 bases. CDR3 amino acids: CASSIELVRLAVYNEQFF. DNA for the CDR3: TGTGCCAGTAGTATAGAGTTGGTCCGGCTAGCGGTCTACAATGAGCAGTTCTTC.